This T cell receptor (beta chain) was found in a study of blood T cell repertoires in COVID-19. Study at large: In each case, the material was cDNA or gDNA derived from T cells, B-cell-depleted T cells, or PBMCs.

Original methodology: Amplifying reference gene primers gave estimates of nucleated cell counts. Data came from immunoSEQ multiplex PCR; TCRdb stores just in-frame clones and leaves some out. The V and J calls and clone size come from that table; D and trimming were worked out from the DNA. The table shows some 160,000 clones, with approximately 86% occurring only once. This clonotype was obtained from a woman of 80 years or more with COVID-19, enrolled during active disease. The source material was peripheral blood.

The chain's CDR3 is CASSSTTAGNTIYF. The DNA of the CDR3 is TGTGCCAGCAGTTCCACGACAGCTGGAAACACCATATATTTT. The chain is built from TRBV6-5 and TRBJ1-3; TRBD1 is a possible D gene (5 bases). The CDR3 sequence is 14 residues long. Trimming left V 4 bases short and J 2 bases short, with 9 bases between. Germline V gene sequence: CDR1 MNHEY, CDR2 SVGAGI.